This T cell receptor beta chain was captured in a study of T cell changes during pregnancy in multiple sclerosis (dated 2019 in TCRdb). About the full investigation: The study examined how the T cell repertoire changed over the course of pregnancy in women with multiple sclerosis.

Inclusive of the bounding cysteine and phenylalanine, the CDR3 is 15 residues long. Left in the record is the CDR3 DNA by itself, 45 bases read in frame from the first base. V loses 2 bases of germline sequence and J loses 9 bases, and the interval between the two ends is 17 bases. The germline V gene specifies MDHEN as CDR1 and SYDVKM as CDR2. Concerning this clone: The antigen it recognizes is unknown. No per-base quality is available; no much larger clone lies one base away.

To prepare the library, the immunoSEQ multiplex PCR assay was applied. TCRdb mirrors the immuneACCESS table, restricted to in-frame sequences. Some clones are absent from its copies; in checked studies, under half trace to an unresolved V gene, and the reason for the others is unknown. The sample table contains nearly 110,000 clones; only one count was recorded for around 90% of them. The ten largest clones add up to around 1.6% of the sample. Recombination joined TRBV28 with TRBJ1-5; 5 matching bases give a weak D call of TRBD1. Sequenced material: peripheral blood, taken before pregnancy. The receptor was derived from a female donor with multiple sclerosis, enrolled in a pregnancy study. The nucleotide sequence reads as follows: TGTGCCAGCAGTTTAAAGAGAGGCGGGGCGTGGCCCCAGCATTTT. It translates as CASSLKRGGAWPQHF.